A single sample is the source of the 2 T cell receptor beta chains below, sequenced in a study of blood T cell repertoires in COVID-19. Clones were sequenced by immunoSEQ multiplex PCR, and TCRdb holds only the in-frame ones, with some missing. The sample contains about 250,000 clones, roughly 85% of which appear only once. Material for sequencing was PBMCs or T cells enriched from blood (not recorded which). The receptors were sampled from a woman between 45 and 65 years old with acute COVID-19.

The V and J genes are TRBV6-5 and TRBJ1-2, with 7 bases fitting TRBD1. The V gene end was trimmed by 6 bases and the J gene end by 11 bases; junction bases not matched to a gene: 9. The germline CDR1 and CDR2 sequences are MNHEY and SVGAGI. The CDR3 has 12 residues. Here the CDR3 reads CASSPLDRRYTF. The CDR3 bases are TGTGCCAGCAGCCCCTTGGACAGGAGATACACCTTC.

The chain combines TRBV27 with TRBJ1-2, with unresolved D. V gave up 7 bases and J gave up 2 bases, with 17 bases separating them. This CDR3 has 15 amino acids. Germline loops: CDR1 MNHEY, CDR2 SMNVEV (reference sequence). CDR3 sequence reads: CASTTAADYNYGYTF. The DNA for the CDR3 is TGTGCCAGCACCACCGCAGCCGACTACAACTATGGCTACACCTTC.